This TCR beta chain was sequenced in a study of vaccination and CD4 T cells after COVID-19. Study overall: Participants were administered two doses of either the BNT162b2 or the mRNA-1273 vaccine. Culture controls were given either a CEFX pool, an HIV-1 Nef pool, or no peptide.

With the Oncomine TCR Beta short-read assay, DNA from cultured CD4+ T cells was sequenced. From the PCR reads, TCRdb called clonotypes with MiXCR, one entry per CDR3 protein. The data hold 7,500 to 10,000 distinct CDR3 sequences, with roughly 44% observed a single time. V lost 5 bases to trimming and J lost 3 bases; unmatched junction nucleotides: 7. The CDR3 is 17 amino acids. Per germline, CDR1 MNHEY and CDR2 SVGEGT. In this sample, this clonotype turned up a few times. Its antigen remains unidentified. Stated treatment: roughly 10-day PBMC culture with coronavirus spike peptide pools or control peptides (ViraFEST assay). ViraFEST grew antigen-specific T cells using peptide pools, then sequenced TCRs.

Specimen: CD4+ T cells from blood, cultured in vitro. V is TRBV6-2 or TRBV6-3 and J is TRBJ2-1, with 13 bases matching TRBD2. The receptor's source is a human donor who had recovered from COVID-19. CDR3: CASSQGTSGIHYNEQFF. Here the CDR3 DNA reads TGTGCCAGCAGTCAAGGGACTAGCGGGATCCACTACAATGAGCAGTTCTTC.